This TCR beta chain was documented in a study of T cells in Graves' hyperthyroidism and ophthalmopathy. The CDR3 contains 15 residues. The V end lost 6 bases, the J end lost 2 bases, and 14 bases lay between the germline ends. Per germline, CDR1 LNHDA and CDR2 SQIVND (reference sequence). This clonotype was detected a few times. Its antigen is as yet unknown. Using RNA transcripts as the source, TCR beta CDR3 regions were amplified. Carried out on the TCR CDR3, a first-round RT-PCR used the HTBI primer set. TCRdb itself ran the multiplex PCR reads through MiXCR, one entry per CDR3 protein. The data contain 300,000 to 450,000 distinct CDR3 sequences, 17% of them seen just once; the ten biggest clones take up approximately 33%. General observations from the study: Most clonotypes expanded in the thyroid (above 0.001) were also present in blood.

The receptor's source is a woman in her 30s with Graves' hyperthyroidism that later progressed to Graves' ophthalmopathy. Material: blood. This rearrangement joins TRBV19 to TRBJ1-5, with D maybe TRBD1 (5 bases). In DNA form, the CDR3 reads TGTGCCAGTAGGATACAGGATTTTGGCAATCAGCCCCAGCATTTT. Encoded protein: CASRIQDFGNQPQHF.